This TCR beta chain was identified in a study of OX40 agonist ivuxolimab in advanced cancers. Context from the whole study: Ivuxolimab, which targeted the costimulatory receptor OX40 (CD134), was an agonistic, fully human IgG2 monoclonal antibody. Prior anti-PD-1, anti-PD-L1 or anti-CTLA-4 therapy was permitted, and checkpoint inhibitors had been received by 40% to 50% of dose-escalation patients. Partial responses occurred in three dose-escalation patients, of whom one had hepatocellular carcinoma and two had cutaneous melanoma. A male proportion of 82.7% and a mean age of around 60 years, ranging from about 23 to 79, were recorded for the dose-escalation cohort. Intravenous ivuxolimab was administered to patients every 2 weeks at six dose levels: 0.01, 0.1, 0.3, 1.5, 3 and 10 mg/kg. Peripheral TCRbeta sequencing aimed to test whether ivuxolimab altered TCR sequence diversity and caused clonal T-cell expansion. The paper reports the monotherapy dose-escalation portion (N of about 50 patients) of the phase I ivuxolimab trial. Among the approximately 54 dose-escalation patients, 19 had hepatocellular carcinoma, 15 or so melanoma, 9 renal cell carcinoma and 9 head and neck cancer. Broader findings and caveats from the paper: Low levels of normalized T-cell clonal expansion were also seen in some patients who did not respond. At doses of 0.1 to 3.0 mg/kg, clonal expansion of both CD4+ and CD8+ T cells in blood was seen between baseline and week 6. After ivuxolimab, more expanded clones were found on average in CD8+ T cells than in CD4+ T cells. Partial responders in the 0.1-3.0 mg/kg groups had among the lowest normalized peripheral clonal expansion, especially among CD8+ T cells. Antigen specificity was not determined for the clonally expanded peripheral T cells.

Points on this clone: Its target antigen remains unknown. The input lacks base qualities; no much larger clone sits a single base away.

Patients with a history of autoimmune disease or receiving systemic immunosuppression were excluded from the trial. Peripheral blood for TCR sequencing was drawn from every dose cohort at baseline, at cycle 4 day 1 and at cycle 7 day 1. Samples were obtained from an open-label, multicenter, first-in-human phase I dose-escalation trial of ivuxolimab. Adults with locally advanced or metastatic melanoma, renal cell, hepatocellular, or head and neck squamous cell carcinoma were enrolled in the trial. CD4+ and CD8+ T cells were sorted separately from peripheral blood before TCR sequencing. From the cysteine up to the phenylalanine, the CDR3 has a length of 17 residues. Only the CDR3 region is kept as DNA, spanning 51 bases read in frame from base 1. After removal of 4 bases from V and 1 base from J, the junction retains 10 bases not matched to a gene. The germline V gene (reference sequence) gives CDR1 as LNHDA and CDR2 as SQIVND.

To sequence the TCRbeta CDR3 region, genomic DNA was isolated from the sorted cells. TCRbeta CDR3 regions were sequenced using the immunoSEQ Assay. This is the immuneACCESS table as TCRdb keeps it, with only in-frame sequences that have V and J called. A part of the clones is gone; compared with another copy, unresolved V genes explain less than half, and the rest is unexplained. The sample table holds roughly 59,000 clones, of which approximately 85% were seen once. The biggest ten clones account for about 1% of the sample. This clonotype was sampled from an adult with an advanced solid tumor such as melanoma, head and neck, liver or kidney cancer. The rearranged segments are TRBV19 and TRBJ1-1; 9 nucleotides in the junction match TRBD1. The specimen comprised CD4+ or CD8+ T cells sorted from blood, sampled in a trial of the OX40 agonist ivuxolimab. The base sequence is TGTGCCAGTAGTAATCCGGGACAGGGAAGACAGAACACTGAAGCTTTCTTT. The translation is CASSNPGQGRQNTEAFF.